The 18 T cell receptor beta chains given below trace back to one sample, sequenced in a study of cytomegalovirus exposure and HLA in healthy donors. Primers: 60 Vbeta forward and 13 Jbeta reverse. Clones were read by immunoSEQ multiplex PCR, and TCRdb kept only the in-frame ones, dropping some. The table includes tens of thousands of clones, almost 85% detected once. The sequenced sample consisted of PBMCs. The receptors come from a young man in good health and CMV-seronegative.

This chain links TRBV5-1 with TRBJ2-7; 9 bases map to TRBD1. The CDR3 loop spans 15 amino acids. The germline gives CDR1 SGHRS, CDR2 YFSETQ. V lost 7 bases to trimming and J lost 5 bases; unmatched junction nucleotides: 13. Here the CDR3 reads CASYTGGQGINEQYF. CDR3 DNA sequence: TGCGCCAGCTACACAGGAGGACAGGGGATCAACGAGCAGTACTTC.

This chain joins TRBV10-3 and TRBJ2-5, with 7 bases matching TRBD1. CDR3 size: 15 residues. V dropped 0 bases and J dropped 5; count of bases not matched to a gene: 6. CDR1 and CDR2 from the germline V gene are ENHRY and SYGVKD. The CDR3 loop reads CAISESVTGWETQYF. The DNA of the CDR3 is TGTGCCATCAGTGAGTCGGTGACAGGGTGGGAGACCCAGTACTTC.

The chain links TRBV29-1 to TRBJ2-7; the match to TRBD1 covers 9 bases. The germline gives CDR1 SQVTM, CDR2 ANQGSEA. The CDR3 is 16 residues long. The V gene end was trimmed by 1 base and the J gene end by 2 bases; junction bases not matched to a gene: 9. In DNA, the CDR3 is TGCAGCGTTGAAGCGTCAGGACAGGGGACGACCTACGAGCAGTACTTC. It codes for CSVEASGQGTTYEQYF.

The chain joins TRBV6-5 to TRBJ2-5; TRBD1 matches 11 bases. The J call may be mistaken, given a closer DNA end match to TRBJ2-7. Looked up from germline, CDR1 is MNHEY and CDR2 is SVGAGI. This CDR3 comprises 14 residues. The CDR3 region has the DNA TGTGCCAGCAGTTACCGGACAGGGGGCAACGAGCAGTACTTC. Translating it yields CASSYRTGGNEQYF.

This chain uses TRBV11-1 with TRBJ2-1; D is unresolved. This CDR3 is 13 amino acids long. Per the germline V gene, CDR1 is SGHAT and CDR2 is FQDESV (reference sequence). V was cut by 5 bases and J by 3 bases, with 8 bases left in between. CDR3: CASSPEYYNEQFF. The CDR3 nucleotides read TGTGCCAGCAGCCCTGAGTACTACAATGAGCAGTTCTTC.

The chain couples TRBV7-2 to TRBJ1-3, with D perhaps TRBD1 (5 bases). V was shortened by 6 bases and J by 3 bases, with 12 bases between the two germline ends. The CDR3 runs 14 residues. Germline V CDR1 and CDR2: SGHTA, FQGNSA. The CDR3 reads CASRPPGLGNTIYF. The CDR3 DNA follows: TGTGCCAGCAGACCGCCGGGACTTGGAAACACCATATATTTT.

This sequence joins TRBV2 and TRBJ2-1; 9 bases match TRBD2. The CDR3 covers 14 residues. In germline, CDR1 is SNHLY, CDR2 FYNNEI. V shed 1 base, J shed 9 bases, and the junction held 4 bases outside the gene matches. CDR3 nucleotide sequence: TGTGCCAGCAGTGAAGTTCTAGCGGGATCTGAGCAGTTCTTC. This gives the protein CASSEVLAGSEQFF.

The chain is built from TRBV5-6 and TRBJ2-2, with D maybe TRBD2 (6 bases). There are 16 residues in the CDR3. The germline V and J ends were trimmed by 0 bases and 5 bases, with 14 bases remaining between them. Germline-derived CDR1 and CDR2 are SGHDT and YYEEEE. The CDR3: CASSLAAGRRTGELFF. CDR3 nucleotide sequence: TGTGCCAGCAGCTTGGCGGCGGGAAGGAGGACCGGGGAGCTGTTTTTT.

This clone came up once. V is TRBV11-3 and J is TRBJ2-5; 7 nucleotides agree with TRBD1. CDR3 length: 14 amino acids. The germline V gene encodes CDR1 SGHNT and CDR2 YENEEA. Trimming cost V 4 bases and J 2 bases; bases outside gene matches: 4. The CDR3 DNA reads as TGTGCCAGCAGCTATGGGACAGCTCAAGAGACCCAGTACTTC. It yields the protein CASSYGTAQETQYF. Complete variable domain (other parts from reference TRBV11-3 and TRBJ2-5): EAGVVQSPRYKIIEKKQPVAFWCNPISGHNTLYWYLQNLGQGPELLIRYENEEAVDDSQLPKDRFSAERLKGVDSTLKIQPAELGDSAVYLCASSYGTAQETQYFGPGTRLLVL.

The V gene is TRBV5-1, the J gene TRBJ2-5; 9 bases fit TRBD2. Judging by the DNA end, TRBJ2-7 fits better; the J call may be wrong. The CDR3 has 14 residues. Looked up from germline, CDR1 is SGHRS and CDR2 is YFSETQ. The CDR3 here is CASSPAAGGYEQYF. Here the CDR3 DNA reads TGCGCCAGCAGTCCAGCAGCGGGGGGCTACGAGCAGTACTTC.

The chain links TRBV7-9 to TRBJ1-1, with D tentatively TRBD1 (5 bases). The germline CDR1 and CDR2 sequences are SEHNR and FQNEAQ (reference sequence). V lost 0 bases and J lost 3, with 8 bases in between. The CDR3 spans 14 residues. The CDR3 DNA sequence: TGTGCCAGCAGCTTAGCCAGGGAAGACACTGAAGCTTTCTTT. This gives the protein CASSLAREDTEAFF.

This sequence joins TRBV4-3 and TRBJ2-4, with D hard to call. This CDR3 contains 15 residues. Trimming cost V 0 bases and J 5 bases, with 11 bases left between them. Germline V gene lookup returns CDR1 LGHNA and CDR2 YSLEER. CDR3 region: CASSQDAGYENIQYF. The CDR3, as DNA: TGCGCCAGCAGCCAAGACGCCGGGTATGAAAACATTCAGTACTTC.

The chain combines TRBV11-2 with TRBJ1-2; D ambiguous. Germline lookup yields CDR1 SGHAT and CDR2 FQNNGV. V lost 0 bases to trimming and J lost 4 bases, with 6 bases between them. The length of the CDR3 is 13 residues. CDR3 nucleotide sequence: TGTGCCAGCAGCTTAGATCAGTTCTATGGCTACACCTTC. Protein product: CASSLDQFYGYTF.

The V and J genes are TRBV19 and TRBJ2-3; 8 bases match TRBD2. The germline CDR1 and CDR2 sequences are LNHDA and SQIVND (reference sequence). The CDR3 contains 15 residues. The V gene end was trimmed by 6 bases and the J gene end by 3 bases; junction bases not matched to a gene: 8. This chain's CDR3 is CASSSGTRRTDTQYF. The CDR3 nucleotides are TGTGCCAGTAGCTCCGGGACTAGGAGGACAGATACGCAGTATTTT.

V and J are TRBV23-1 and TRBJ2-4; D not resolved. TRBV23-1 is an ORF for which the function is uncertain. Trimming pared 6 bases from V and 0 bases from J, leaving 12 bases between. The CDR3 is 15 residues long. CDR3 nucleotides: TGCGCCAGCAGCGTTTCCAAGCTAGCCAAAAACATTCAGTACTTC. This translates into CASSVSKLAKNIQYF.

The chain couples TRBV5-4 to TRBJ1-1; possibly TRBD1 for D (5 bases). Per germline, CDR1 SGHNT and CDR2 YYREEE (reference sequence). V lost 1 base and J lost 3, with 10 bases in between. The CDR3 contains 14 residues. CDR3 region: CASSLSRDDTEAFF. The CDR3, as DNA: TGTGCCAGCAGCTTGAGCAGGGATGACACTGAAGCTTTCTTT.

The CDR3 bases are TGTGCCAGCACCCGCTTAGGCGGCAGCACAGATACGCAGTATTTT. It is translated as CASTRLGGSTDTQYF. The genes are TRBV27 and TRBJ2-3; no clear D. The germline V gene has CDR1 MNHEY and CDR2 SMNVEV (reference sequence). Trimming pared 7 bases from V and 0 bases from J, leaving 14 bases between. This CDR3 spans 15 amino acids.

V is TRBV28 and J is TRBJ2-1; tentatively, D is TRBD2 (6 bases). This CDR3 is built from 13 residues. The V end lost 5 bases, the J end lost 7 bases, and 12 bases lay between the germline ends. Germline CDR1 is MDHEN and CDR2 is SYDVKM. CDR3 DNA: TGTGCCAGCAGTCCCGGAGGGATAAATGAGCAGTTCTTC. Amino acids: CASSPGGINEQFF. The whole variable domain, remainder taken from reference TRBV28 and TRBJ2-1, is DVKVTQSSRYLVKRTGEKVFLECVQDMDHENMFWYRQDPGLGLRLIYFSYDVKMKEKGDIPEGYSVSREKKERFSLILESASTNQTSMYLCASSPGGINEQFFGPGTRLTVL.